This section outlines one TCR beta chain sequence together with its context. Its matching antigen is unknown. The CDR3 covers 13 residues. The germline V gene encodes CDR1 SSHAT and CDR2 FNYEAQ (reference sequence). V was pared by 1 base and J by 5 bases, with 8 bases between. The source of the sample is a study of cytomegalovirus exposure and HLA in healthy donors. The PCR used 60 Vbeta and 13 Jbeta primers. Sequenced by immunoSEQ multiplex PCR; TCRdb stores in-frame clones only, minus some. In the table there are 100,000 to 150,000 clones, around 85% of which are singletons. The study, taken as a whole, reports: When analyzed later, a missense DCLRE1C variant was found to be linked to TCR beta V- and J-gene trimming.

The chain recombines TRBV7-7 with TRBJ1-1; D unresolved. This TCR derives from a boy younger than 18 in good health and CMV-seronegative. The material sequenced was PBMCs. CDR3 nucleotides: TGTGCCAGCAGCTTAGGTCGGGAAACTGAAGCTTTCTTT. Translation gives CASSLGRETEAFF. Looking up the rest from reference TRBV7-7 and TRBJ1-1 gives the full variable domain: GAGVSQSPRYKVTKRGQDVTLRCDPISSHATLYWYQQALGQGPEFLTYFNYEAQPDKSGLPSDRFSAERPEGSISTLTIQRTEQRDSAMYRCASSLGRETEAFFGQGTRLTVV.